Reported below is one TCR beta chain. Its antigen is not known. Every sorted population was more than 95% pure. The study reverse transcribed the entire isolated RNA, so it sequenced expressed TCRB transcripts. TCRdb keeps only in-frame clones here, not all; method: immunoSEQ multiplex PCR. This sample has about 150,000 clones, with roughly 8% found just once. Germline V gives CDR1 SGDLS, CDR2 YYNGEE. This CDR3 is built from 14 residues. V lost 4 bases and J 1 base, leaving 8 bases between the germline ends. This entry comes from a study of beta chain features in type 1 diabetes. Overall study context: Examination spanned over 85,000,000 sorted cells from all samples.

Study-level points and caveats: A moderate, significant TCRB CDR3 shortening appeared in type 1 diabetes across four CD4+ subsets. Compared with healthy donors, patients appeared to share more similar naive, central memory and regulatory TCRB repertoires.

V and J are TRBV9 and TRBJ2-2, with a weak D call TRBD1 (5 bases). The sequenced sample consisted of central memory CD4+ T cells from blood. The receptor comes from a woman aged 40 to 50 with type 1 diabetes. This CDR3 is CASSPTVNTGELFF. The DNA of the CDR3 is TGTGCCAGCAGCCCGACAGTGAACACCGGGGAGCTGTTTTTT.